This T cell receptor (beta chain) was observed in a study of graft-versus-host responses after intestinal transplantation. On the study more broadly: The study gave all recipients anti-thymocyte globulin induction, then tacrolimus and steroids for 2 to 3 years.

General study points: HvG clone declines early post-transplant were associated with peak circulating GvH levels.

Produced via immunoSEQ multiplex PCR; TCRdb's table is partial and in-frame only. Of about 97,000 clones detected, about 93% appear once; the ten largest clones hold about 16%. As to this clone: No antigen is known for it.

V lost 2 bases and J 6 bases, leaving 14 bases between the germline ends. The germline gives CDR1 MNHEY, CDR2 SMNVEV (reference sequence). This CDR3 has 14 amino acids. Sequences were derived from PBMCs, sampled roughly 68 weeks after intestinal transplant. This TCR derives from a human patient who received an intestinal transplant, so some T cells may come from the graft donor. The V gene is TRBV27, the J gene TRBJ2-7; D possibly corresponds to TRBD1 (7 bases). The CDR3 DNA follows: TGTGCCAGCAGTTTACAGGGGGACGGGGGCGAGCAGTACTTC. Amino acids: CASSLQGDGGEQYF.